This entry concerns a single T cell receptor (beta chain). The record originates from a study of control samples from healthy donors and cancer patients. The protocol was immunoSEQ multiplex PCR, while the TCRdb copy is restricted to in-frame clones and leaves out a portion. The profile shows 85,000 to 110,000 clones, around 88% of them singletons. This CDR3 comprises 16 residues. Germline V gene sequence: CDR1 MRHNA, CDR2 SNTAGT. V was pared by 2 bases and J by 6 bases, with 10 bases of the junction left unmatched. The TCR originated in a man aged 60 to 69 with lung cancer. Sequenced sample: PBMCs. V is TRBV6-4 and J is TRBJ2-3; 8 nucleotides match TRBD2. The CDR3 DNA reads TGTGCCAGCAGTGACGAGGCCGGGGGGGCCCGTGATACGCAGTATTTT. It yields the protein CASSDEAGGARDTQYF.